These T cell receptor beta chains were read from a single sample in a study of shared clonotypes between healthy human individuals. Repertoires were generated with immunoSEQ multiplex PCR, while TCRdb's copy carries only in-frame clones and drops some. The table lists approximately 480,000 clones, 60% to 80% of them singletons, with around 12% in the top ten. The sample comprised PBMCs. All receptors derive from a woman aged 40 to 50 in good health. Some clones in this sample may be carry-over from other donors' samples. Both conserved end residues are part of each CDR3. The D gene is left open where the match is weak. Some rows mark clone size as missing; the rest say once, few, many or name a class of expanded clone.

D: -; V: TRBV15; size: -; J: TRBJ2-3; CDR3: CATSRDRQAPDTQYF; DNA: TGTGCCACCAGCAGAGATCGGCAAGCTCCAGATACGCAGTATTTT
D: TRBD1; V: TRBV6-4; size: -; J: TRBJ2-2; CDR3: CASSPGQGGAGELFF; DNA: TGTGCCAGCAGCCCGGGACAGGGAGGGGCCGGGGAGCTGTTTTTT
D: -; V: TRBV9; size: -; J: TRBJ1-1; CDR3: CASSSPSLHTNTEAFF; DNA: TGTGCCAGCAGCTCACCTAGTCTCCACACGAACACTGAAGCTTTCTTT
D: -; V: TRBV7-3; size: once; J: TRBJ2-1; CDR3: CASSRSGTIPPKTRNEQFF; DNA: TGTGCCAGCAGCCGTTCCGGGACCATACCCCCTAAAACGCGCAATGAGCAGTTCTTC
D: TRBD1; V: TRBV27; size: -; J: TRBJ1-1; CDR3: CASSLMQGAHTEAFF; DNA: TGTGCCAGCAGTTTAATGCAGGGGGCGCACACTGAAGCTTTCTTT
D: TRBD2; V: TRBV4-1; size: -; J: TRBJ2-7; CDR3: CASSQVVAGVDEQYF; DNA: TGCGCCAGCAGCCAAGTGGTAGCGGGAGTTGACGAGCAGTACTTC
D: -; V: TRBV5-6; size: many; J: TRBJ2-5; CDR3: CASSGDPGETQYF; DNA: TGTGCCAGCAGCGGTGACCCAGGGGAGACCCAGTACTTC
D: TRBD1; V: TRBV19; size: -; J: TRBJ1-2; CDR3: CASSPGVRQGAHGYTF; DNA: TGTGCCAGTAGTCCCGGTGTGAGACAGGGGGCTCATGGCTACACCTTC
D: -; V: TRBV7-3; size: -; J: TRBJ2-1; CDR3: CASSLNWGTIADEQFF; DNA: TGTGCCAGCAGCTTAAATTGGGGAACTATAGCAGATGAGCAGTTCTTC
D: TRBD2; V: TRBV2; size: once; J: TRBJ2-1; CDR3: CASKRGGPGHEQFF; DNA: TGTGCCAGCAAGCGGGGAGGGCCTGGGCATGAGCAGTTCTTC
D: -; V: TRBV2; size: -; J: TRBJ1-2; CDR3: CASSDLEWAGGYTF; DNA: TGTGCCAGCAGTGATCTCGAGTGGGCAGGTGGCTACACCTTC
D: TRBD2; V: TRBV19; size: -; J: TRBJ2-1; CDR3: CASSIDTSGIRQFF; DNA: TGTGCCAGTAGTATAGATACTAGCGGGATCAGGCAGTTCTTC
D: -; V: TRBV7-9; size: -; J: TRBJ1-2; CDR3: CASSLAGAGNLYGYTF; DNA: TGTGCCAGCAGCTTAGCCGGGGCAGGGAACCTCTATGGCTACACCTTC
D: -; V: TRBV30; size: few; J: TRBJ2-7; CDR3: CAWQGAYEQYF; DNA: TGTGCCTGGCAGGGAGCTTACGAGCAGTACTTC
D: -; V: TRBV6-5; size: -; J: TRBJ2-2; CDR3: CASSSGNRGGGELFF; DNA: TGTGCCAGCAGTTCCGGAAACAGGGGAGGCGGGGAGCTGTTTTTT
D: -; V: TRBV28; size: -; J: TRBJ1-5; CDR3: CASSSHYSNQPQHF; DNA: TGTGCCAGCAGTTCCCACTATAGCAATCAGCCCCAGCATTTT
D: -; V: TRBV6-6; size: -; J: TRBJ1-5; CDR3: CASSTTSNQPQHF; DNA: TGTGCCAGCAGTACCACCAGTAATCAGCCCCAGCATTTT
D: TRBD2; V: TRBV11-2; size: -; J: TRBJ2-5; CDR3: CASSLGTSGGQETQYF; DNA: TGTGCCAGCAGCTTAGGGACTAGCGGGGGCCAAGAGACCCAGTACTTC
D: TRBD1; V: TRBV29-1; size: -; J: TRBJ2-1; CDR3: CSVGKGAGSYNEQFF; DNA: TGCAGCGTGGGGAAGGGGGCCGGCTCCTACAATGAGCAGTTCTTC
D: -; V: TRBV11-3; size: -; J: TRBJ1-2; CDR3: CASSPTIGQSYGYTF; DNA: TGTGCCAGCAGCCCCACTATCGGACAGAGCTATGGCTACACCTTC
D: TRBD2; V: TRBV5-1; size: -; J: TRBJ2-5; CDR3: CASSLASSTSGQETQYF; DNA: TGCGCCAGCAGCTTGGCCTCTTCGACTAGCGGACAAGAGACCCAGTACTTC
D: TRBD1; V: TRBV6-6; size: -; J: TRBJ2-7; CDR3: CASTGTGTYEQYF; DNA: TGTGCCAGTACCGGGACAGGGACCTACGAGCAGTACTTC
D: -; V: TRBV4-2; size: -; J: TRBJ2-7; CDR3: CASSQDTPGAWSYEQYF; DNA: TGTGCCAGCAGCCAAGATACCCCAGGGGCCTGGTCCTACGAGCAGTACTTC
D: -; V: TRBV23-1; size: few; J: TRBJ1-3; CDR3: CASSHSGPRWNTIYF; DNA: TGCGCCAGCAGTCACTCGGGCCCGCGGTGGAACACCATATATTTT
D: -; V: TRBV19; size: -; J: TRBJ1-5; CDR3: CASSPQYSNQPQHF; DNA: TGTGCCAGTAGCCCTCAATATAGCAATCAGCCCCAGCATTTT
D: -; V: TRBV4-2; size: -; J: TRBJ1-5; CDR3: CASSQGTRENQPQHF; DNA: TGTGCCAGCAGCCAGGGGACTCGGGAAAATCAGCCCCAGCATTTT
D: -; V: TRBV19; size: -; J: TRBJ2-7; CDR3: CASSISTYTYEQYF; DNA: TGTGCCAGTAGTATATCCACCTATACCTACGAGCAGTACTTC
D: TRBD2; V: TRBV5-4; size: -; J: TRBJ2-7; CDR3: CASSLVIAGPSYEQYF; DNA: TGTGCCAGCAGCTTGGTAATAGCGGGACCCTCCTACGAGCAGTACTTC
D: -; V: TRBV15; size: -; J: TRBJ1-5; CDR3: CATREHSNQPQHF; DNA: TGTGCCACCCGGGAACATAGCAATCAGCCCCAGCATTTT
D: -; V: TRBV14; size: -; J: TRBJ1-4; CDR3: CASSQGSSGAEKLFF; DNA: TGTGCCAGCAGCCAAGGATCGAGTGGGGCTGAAAAACTGTTTTTT
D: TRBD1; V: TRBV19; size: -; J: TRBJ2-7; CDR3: CASSIRDSRDSYEQYF; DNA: TGTGCCAGTAGTATCCGAGACTCAAGGGACAGCTACGAGCAGTACTTC
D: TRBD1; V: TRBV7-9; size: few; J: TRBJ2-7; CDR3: CASSAHRDSPSYEQYF; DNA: TGTGCCAGCAGCGCCCACCGGGACAGTCCATCCTACGAGCAGTACTTC
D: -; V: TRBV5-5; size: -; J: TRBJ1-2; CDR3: CASSLGPPPANYGYTF; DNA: TGTGCCAGCAGCTTGGGGCCGCCGCCTGCTAACTATGGCTACACCTTC
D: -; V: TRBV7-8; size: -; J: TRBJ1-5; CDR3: CASSLRGGGQPQHF; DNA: TGTGCCAGCAGCTTACGGGGAGGCGGTCAGCCCCAGCATTTT
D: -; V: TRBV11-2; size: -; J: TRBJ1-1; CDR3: CASSPAGAQNTEAFF; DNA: TGTGCCAGCAGCCCCGCCGGGGCCCAGAACACTGAAGCTTTCTTT
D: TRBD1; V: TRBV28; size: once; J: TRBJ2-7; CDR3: CASSLGQGGEQYF; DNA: TGTGCCAGCAGTTTAGGACAGGGCGGCGAGCAGTACTTC
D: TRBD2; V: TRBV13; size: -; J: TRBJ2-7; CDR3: CASSYGTRYEQYF; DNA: TGTGCCAGCAGCTATGGGACTAGATACGAGCAGTACTTC
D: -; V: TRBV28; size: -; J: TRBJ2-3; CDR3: CAYRDSFTDTQYF; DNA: TGTGCCTACAGGGACTCCTTCACAGATACGCAGTATTTT
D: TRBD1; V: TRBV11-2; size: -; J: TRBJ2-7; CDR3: CASSFDRVSLEQYF; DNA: TGTGCCAGCAGCTTTGACAGGGTGTCCCTCGAGCAGTACTTC
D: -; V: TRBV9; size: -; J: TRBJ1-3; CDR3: CASSSTPGLGGNTIYF; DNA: TGTGCCAGCAGTTCGACACCGGGTCTCGGGGGAAACACCATATATTTT
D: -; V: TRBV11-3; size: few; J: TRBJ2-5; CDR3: CASSFGVGETQYF; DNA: TGTGCCAGCAGCTTCGGTGTGGGCGAGACCCAGTACTTC
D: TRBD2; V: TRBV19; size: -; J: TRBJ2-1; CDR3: CASSIWGLAGVGDEQFF; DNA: TGTGCCAGTAGTATCTGGGGACTAGCGGGAGTGGGCGATGAGCAGTTCTTC
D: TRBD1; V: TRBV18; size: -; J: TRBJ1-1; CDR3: CASSPVTQGAPPNTEAFF; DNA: TGTGCCAGCTCACCAGTTACACAGGGGGCGCCCCCGAACACTGAAGCTTTCTTT
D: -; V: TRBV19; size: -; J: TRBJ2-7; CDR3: CASSTRRPGDYEQYF; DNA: TGTGCCAGTAGTACCCGACGGCCGGGAGACTACGAGCAGTACTTC
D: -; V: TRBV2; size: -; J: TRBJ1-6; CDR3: CASSEGDVFELSPLHF; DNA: TGTGCCAGCAGTGAAGGAGATGTATTTGAACTTTCACCCCTCCACTTT
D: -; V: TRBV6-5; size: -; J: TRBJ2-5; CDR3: CASSYSRQETQYF; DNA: TGTGCCAGCAGTTACTCCAGGCAAGAGACCCAGTACTTC
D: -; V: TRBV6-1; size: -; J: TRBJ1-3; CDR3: CASSRGNTIYF; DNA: TGTGCCAGTAGCCGTGGAAACACCATATATTTT
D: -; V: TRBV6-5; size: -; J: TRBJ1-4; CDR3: CASRQGRTTNEKLFF; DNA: TGTGCCAGCAGACAGGGACGTACAACTAATGAAAAACTGTTTTTT
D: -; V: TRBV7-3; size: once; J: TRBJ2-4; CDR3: CASSPNDIGKGAKNIQYF; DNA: TGTGCCAGCAGCCCCAACGATATAGGCAAGGGTGCCAAAAACATTCAGTACTTC
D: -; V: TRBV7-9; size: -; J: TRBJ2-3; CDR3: CASSLDVGPDTQYF; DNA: TGTGCCAGCAGCTTAGATGTGGGGCCAGATACGCAGTATTTT
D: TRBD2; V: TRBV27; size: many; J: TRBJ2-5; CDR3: CASTPRLAGPQETQYF; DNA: TGTGCCAGCACCCCCCGACTAGCGGGGCCTCAAGAGACCCAGTACTTC
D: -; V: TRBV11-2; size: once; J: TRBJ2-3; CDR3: CASSPGASPDTQYF; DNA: TGTGCCAGCAGCCCAGGCGCCAGTCCAGATACGCAGTATTTT
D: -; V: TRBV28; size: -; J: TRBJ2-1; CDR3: CASSLQMGEQFF; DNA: TGTGCCAGCAGTCTCCAAATGGGTGAGCAGTTCTTC
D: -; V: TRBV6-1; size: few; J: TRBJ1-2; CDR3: CASSEREGLYGYTF; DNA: TGTGCCAGCAGTGAAAGGGAGGGGCTCTATGGCTACACCTTC
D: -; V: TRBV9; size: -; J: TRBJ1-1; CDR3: CASSPFGQASEPEAFF; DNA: TGTGCCAGCAGCCCATTCGGACAAGCGAGCGAGCCTGAAGCTTTCTTT
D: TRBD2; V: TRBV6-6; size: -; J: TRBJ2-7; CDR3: CASSTWTSGNEQYF; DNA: TGTGCCAGCAGTACTTGGACTAGCGGGAACGAGCAGTACTTC
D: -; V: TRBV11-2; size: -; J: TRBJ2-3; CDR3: CASKPGGITDTQYF; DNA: TGTGCCAGCAAGCCCGGGGGTATCACAGATACGCAGTATTTT
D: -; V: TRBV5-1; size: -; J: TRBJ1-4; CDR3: CASSPHSATNEKLFF; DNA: TGCGCCAGCAGCCCCCACAGTGCAACTAATGAAAAACTGTTTTTT
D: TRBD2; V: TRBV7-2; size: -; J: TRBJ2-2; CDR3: CASSLSPSGNTGELFF; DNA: TGTGCCAGCAGTCTCTCCCCTAGCGGGAACACCGGGGAGCTGTTTTTT